What follows are 19 T cell receptor beta chains derived from one specimen sequenced in a study of cytomegalovirus exposure and HLA in healthy donors. Primers: 60 Vbeta forward and 13 Jbeta reverse. The repertoire was sequenced with immunoSEQ multiplex PCR; TCRdb's copy has only in-frame clones and lacks some. The sample has around 150,000 clones, roughly 80% seen once. The sequenced material came from PBMCs. The receptors stem from a man aged 25 to 40 in good health and CMV-seropositive.

The chain uses TRBV27 and TRBJ1-6; D gene uncertain. V was pared by 2 bases and J by 9 bases, with 5 bases between. The CDR3 totals 12 residues. Germline CDR1 and CDR2: MNHEY and SMNVEV (reference sequence). CDR3 loop: CASSLGSSPLHF. The CDR3, as DNA: TGTGCCAGCAGTTTAGGTAGTTCACCCCTCCACTTT.

The CDR3 spells CASSERGSSYNEQFF. In DNA form, the CDR3 reads TGTGCCAGCAGCGAGCGGGGGAGCTCCTACAATGAGCAGTTCTTC. The chain combines TRBV28 with TRBJ2-1; 8 positions agree with TRBD2. The germline V gene encodes CDR1 MDHEN and CDR2 SYDVKM. V shed 6 bases, J shed 0 bases, and the junction held 4 bases outside the gene matches. The CDR3 totals 15 residues.

The genes are TRBV10-3 and TRBJ1-1; D not certain. This CDR3 has 14 residues. Germline values: CDR1 ENHRY, CDR2 SYGVKD. V lost 5 bases and J 4 bases, leaving 14 bases between the germline ends. CDR3 loop: CAISPSGEGTEAFF. CDR3 DNA sequence: TGTGCCATCAGTCCTTCTGGAGAGGGCACTGAAGCTTTCTTT.

The rearrangement joins TRBV29-1 to TRBJ2-7; TRBD2 aligns across 12 bases. The J segment lost 2 bases and the V segment lost 8 bases, leaving 7 bases of the junction unmatched. The CDR3 runs 14 residues. Germline CDR1 and CDR2: SQVTM and ANQGSEA. The chain's CDR3 is CSFRTSGKTYEQYF. CDR3 coding DNA: TGCAGCTTTAGGACTAGCGGGAAGACCTACGAGCAGTACTTC.

The chain is built from TRBV7-7 and TRBJ2-5; 7 bases map to TRBD1. Germline V lookup: CDR1 SSHAT, CDR2 FNYEAQ (reference sequence). This CDR3 region has 14 residues. Unmatched junction bases numbered 7, after V lost 4 bases and J lost 5 bases. CDR3: CASSSTGSSETQYF. CDR3 in DNA: TGTGCCAGCAGCTCGACAGGGAGTAGCGAGACCCAGTACTTC.

The chain carries TRBV4-1 and TRBJ1-1, with TRBD1 matching over 8 bases. CDR3 size: 15 residues. After removal of 4 bases from V and 1 base from J, the junction contained 5 bases not matched to a gene. Germline assignment: CDR1 MGHRA and CDR2 YSYEKL. Here the CDR3 reads CASSLQGAGNTEAFF. For the CDR3, the DNA is TGCGCCAGCAGCCTTCAGGGGGCGGGGAACACTGAAGCTTTCTTT.

This clone was picked up a small number of times. CDR3 loop: CANGVGRDNEKLFF. The CDR3, as DNA: TGTGCCAACGGGGTAGGGAGGGATAATGAAAAACTGTTTTTT. The V call is TRBV6-5, the J call TRBJ1-4; D unresolved. The CDR3 runs to 14 residues. Trimming left V 10 bases short and J 4 bases short, with 16 bases between. CDR1 and CDR2 (germline): MNHEY, SVGAGI.

The CDR3 DNA follows: TGTGCCAGTAGGGACAGCCAGAACACTGAAGCTTTCTTT. Its protein product is CASRDSQNTEAFF. This sequence joins TRBV18 and TRBJ1-1, with TRBD1 matching 7 bases. Germline values: CDR1 KGHSH, CDR2 LQKENI. This CDR3 is built from 13 residues. The junction had 5 bases not matched to a gene; V was cut back by 9 bases and J by 1 base.

V gene TRBV15 combines with J gene TRBJ2-5; D possibly corresponds to TRBD2 (6 bases). Germline lookup yields CDR1 LNHNV and CDR2 YYDKDF (reference sequence). This CDR3 region has 18 residues. Trimming left V 5 bases short and J 4 bases short, with 26 bases between. The CDR3 DNA follows: TGTGCCACCAGCCCTCGTGAATCCGGAGGGCGATATCGAGAGACCCAGTACTTC. Protein product: CATSPRESGGRYRETQYF. The variable domain in full, with the rest retrieved from reference TRBV15 and TRBJ2-5, is DAMVIQNPRYQVTQFGKPVTLSCSQTLNHNVMYWYQQKSSQAPKLLFHYYDKDFNNEADTPDNFQSRRPNTSFCFLDIRSPGLGDTAMYLCATSPRESGGRYRETQYFGPGTRLLVL.

The V and J genes are TRBV15 and TRBJ2-3; 12 bases agree with TRBD2. There are 17 residues in the CDR3. With 6 bases clipped from V and 5 bases from J, the junction kept 12 bases outside the gene matches. Germline CDR1 and CDR2: LNHNV and YYDKDF (reference sequence). The CDR3 reads CATSLRLAGEGIDTQYF. The CDR3 region has the DNA TGTGCCACCAGTTTGAGACTAGCGGGAGAAGGGATAGATACGCAGTATTTT.

The rearrangement links TRBV18 to TRBJ2-7, with no clear D. This CDR3 region has 11 residues. With 3 bases removed from V and 3 bases from J, the gap between germline ends came to 3 bases. Germline V gives CDR1 KGHSH, CDR2 LQKENI. CDR3 sequence (DNA): TGTGCCAGCTCACCTAACTACGAGCAGTACTTC. It specifies CASSPNYEQYF. Complete variable domain (other parts from reference TRBV18 and TRBJ2-7): NAGVMQNPRHLVRRRGQEARLRCSPMKGHSHVYWYRQLPEEGLKFMVYLQKENIIDESGMPKERFSAEFPKEGPSILRIQQVVRGDSAAYFCASSPNYEQYFGPGTRLTVT.

The table lists this clone with a few counts. V usage is TRBV2 and J usage is TRBJ1-2; TRBD1 aligns across 11 bases. This CDR3 spans 16 amino acids. Germline V gene sequence: CDR1 SNHLY, CDR2 FYNNEI. The V gene end was trimmed by 4 bases and the J gene end by 2 bases; junction bases not matched to a gene: 6. CDR3 loop: CASSVAGTGGNYGYTF. The CDR3 nucleotides read TGTGCCAGCAGTGTTGCCGGGACAGGGGGGAACTATGGCTACACCTTC.

The rearrangement uses TRBV28 and TRBJ2-7; a weak D match, TRBD2 (6 bases). The length of the CDR3 is 14 residues. Germline values: CDR1 MDHEN, CDR2 SYDVKM. For the CDR3, the DNA is TGTGCGAGTTGGAGGGCGGAGGGGCTAGGCGAGCAGTACTTC. Its protein product is CASWRAEGLGEQYF.

A remark on this clone: The junction and the germline gene differ at one end; a read error may be behind it. The chain carries TRBV5-1 and TRBJ2-5, with 11 bases identical to TRBD2. Germline V gives CDR1 SGHRS, CDR2 YFSETQ. The CDR3 runs 17 residues. In nucleotides, the CDR3 is TGCGCCAGCAGCCCCGGTTCGGGACTAGCGGTCCAAGAGGCCCAGTACTTC. Translated: CASSPGSGLAVQEAQYF.

J is TRBJ2-7 and V is TRBV23-1; D gene ambiguous. TRBV23-1 is flagged as an ORF with uncertain function. V was trimmed by 6 bases and J by 3 bases, leaving 9 bases between them. The CDR3 is 12 residues long. The CDR3 loop is CASRRPLYEQYF. The CDR3, as DNA: TGCGCCAGCAGGCGTCCGCTCTACGAGCAGTACTTC.

The V gene is TRBV5-8, the J gene TRBJ2-7; the D is unclear. The V end lost 0 bases, the J end lost 3 bases, and 7 bases lay between the germline ends. In germline, CDR1 is SGHTS, CDR2 YDEGEE. This CDR3 contains 13 residues. CDR3 sequence: CASSLAIIYEQYF. DNA of the CDR3: TGTGCCAGCAGCTTGGCTATAATCTACGAGCAGTACTTC.

The chain combines TRBV23-1 with TRBJ2-7; TRBD1 agrees at 8 bases. TRBV23-1 is an open reading frame whose function is uncertain. CDR3 length: 14 residues. The ends lost 2 bases at V and 6 bases at J; junction bases unmatched: 6. The CDR3 nucleotides read TGCGCCAGCAGTCAAGCCCAGGGGGCTTGCGAGCAGTACTTC. Translated, it gives CASSQAQGACEQYF.

The chain has TRBV4-1 and TRBJ2-3; a possible D gene is TRBD2 (6 bases). Germline V lookup: CDR1 MGHRA, CDR2 YSYEKL. This CDR3 region has 13 residues. V lost 3 bases and J lost 6, with 10 bases in between. CDR3 in DNA: TGCGCCAGCAGCCAGCGGGACCGGGATACGCAGTATTTT. The encoded protein is CASSQRDRDTQYF.

The sample holds one count of this clone. The V call is TRBV18, the J call TRBJ1-4; D perhaps matches TRBD1 (6 bases). Germline CDR1 reads KGHSH; CDR2 reads LQKENI. Trimming took off 3 bases at V and 8 bases at J, with 10 bases between the two ends. This CDR3 is 13 amino acids long. Here the CDR3 DNA reads TGTGCCAGCTCACCGGGGGCGGAAGAAAAACTGTTTTTT. Translated: CASSPGAEEKLFF.